Listed below are T cell receptor beta chains from one sample, sequenced in a study of blood T cell repertoires in COVID-19. The data were produced by immunoSEQ multiplex PCR, yet TCRdb's version contains in-frame clones alone and is incomplete. The repertoire holds 150,000 to 200,000 clones, with roughly 87% as singletons. The specimen sequenced was PBMCs or T cells enriched from blood (not recorded which). The receptor set was obtained from a man over 45 who had recovered from COVID-19. CDR3s include the opening cysteine and the closing phenylalanine or tryptophan.

J,V,CDR3
TRBJ2-7,TRBV7-2,CASSTAGVNYEQYF
TRBJ2-7,TRBV2,CASSEYIYEQYF
TRBJ1-3,TRBV10-3,CATTLAGTGGDTIYF
TRBJ1-6,TRBV30,CAWSAQGGSPLHF
TRBJ1-4,TRBV30,CAGINRGPGEKLFF
TRBJ2-3,TRBV20-1,CSAGTADTQYF
TRBJ1-1,TRBV6-1,CASSEGRGLATEAFF
TRBJ2-1,TRBV7-9,CASSQTSYEQFF
TRBJ2-1,TRBV6-4,CASSDGAGGYNEQFF
TRBJ2-5,TRBV7-2,CASSSGGGGRETQYF
TRBJ1-1,TRBV2,CASSELTAGSEAFF
TRBJ1-1,TRBV5-6,CASSLSGGADTEAFF
TRBJ2-3,TRBV28,CASTGQGADTQYF
TRBJ1-5,TRBV19,CASSKVRGGQPQHF
TRBJ2-3,TRBV30,CAWGGTSGPDTQYF
TRBJ2-3,TRBV5-6,CASSLRTSGTDTQYF
TRBJ2-2,TRBV3-1/TRBV3-2,CASSYAGGELFF
TRBJ2-1,TRBV19,CASSTLAAKGHEQFF
TRBJ1-1,TRBV30,CAWSSWGGGNTEAFF
TRBJ2-5,TRBV7-2,CASSLAQVLAGGPRETQYF
TRBJ1-2,TRBV19,CASRGQANYGYTF
TRBJ1-6,TRBV29-1,CSVRVSSYNSPLHF
TRBJ2-3,TRBV18,CASSREGRADTQYF
TRBJ1-4,TRBV5-1,CASSRSGTDEKLFF
TRBJ2-1,TRBV13,CASSLGGTGEGNEQFF
TRBJ2-2,TRBV7-7,CASSLEAGRVPGELFF
TRBJ2-1,TRBV7-3,CASSPRAGGSYNEQFF
TRBJ2-1,TRBV27,CASSLLAGTTSGGEQFF
TRBJ2-1,TRBV2,CASRWRLAEDNEQFF
TRBJ1-5,TRBV24-1,CATSDQDQPQHF
TRBJ2-3,TRBV19,CASSISGGRTDTQYF
TRBJ1-5,TRBV6-1,CASSELGQGRQPQHF
TRBJ2-5,TRBV2,CASSHGEETQYF
TRBJ2-1,TRBV29-1,CSVVTGVDYNEQFF
TRBJ1-5,TRBV6-5,CALGGGGNQPQHF
TRBJ2-5,TRBV10-1,CASSEGLAGGQETQYF
TRBJ2-7,TRBV2,CASTQPLRASGSTLEYEQYF
TRBJ2-3,TRBV5-4,CASSLDGGMSTDTQYF
TRBJ1-5,TRBV24-1,CATSPPQANQPQHF
TRBJ2-7,TRBV28,CASSPRIYEQYF
TRBJ1-2,TRBV7-9,CASSLDTKTRYGYTF
TRBJ2-5,TRBV4-1,CASSQAISGAGETQYF
TRBJ2-1,TRBV11-2,CASSLDGVPDNEQFF
TRBJ1-1,TRBV2,CASSAGTGVRKAFF
TRBJ2-7,TRBV2,CATRQGGYEQYF
TRBJ2-3,TRBV29-1,CSVSGDSGSSTDTQYF